This note documents a single TCR beta chain sequence. The target antigen is unknown. CDR1 MNHNY and CDR2 SVGAGI come from the germline V gene (reference sequence). This CDR3 is built from 15 residues. V lost 7 bases to trimming and J lost 4 bases, with 16 bases between them. This sample stems from a study of beta chain features in type 1 diabetes. Findings and caveats of the study: All four CD4+ subsets of Type 1 diabetes patients contained TCRB CDR3s that were moderately but significantly shorter.

cDNA synthesis used the whole RNA isolate, giving expressed TCRB sequences. The assay was immunoSEQ multiplex PCR, and TCRdb's table has in-frame clones only and misses some. Seen here are about 370,000 clones, 9.6% observed once, and the top ten hold about 0.6%. The V and J genes are TRBV6-6 and TRBJ1-4; D uncertain. Sequencing used central memory CD4+ T cells from blood. This TCR was recovered from a man younger than 45 with type 1 diabetes. The CDR3 nucleotides read TGTGCCAGCACCAAGAGCAGAGTCTTTAATGAAAAACTGTTTTTT. Translating gives CASTKSRVFNEKLFF.